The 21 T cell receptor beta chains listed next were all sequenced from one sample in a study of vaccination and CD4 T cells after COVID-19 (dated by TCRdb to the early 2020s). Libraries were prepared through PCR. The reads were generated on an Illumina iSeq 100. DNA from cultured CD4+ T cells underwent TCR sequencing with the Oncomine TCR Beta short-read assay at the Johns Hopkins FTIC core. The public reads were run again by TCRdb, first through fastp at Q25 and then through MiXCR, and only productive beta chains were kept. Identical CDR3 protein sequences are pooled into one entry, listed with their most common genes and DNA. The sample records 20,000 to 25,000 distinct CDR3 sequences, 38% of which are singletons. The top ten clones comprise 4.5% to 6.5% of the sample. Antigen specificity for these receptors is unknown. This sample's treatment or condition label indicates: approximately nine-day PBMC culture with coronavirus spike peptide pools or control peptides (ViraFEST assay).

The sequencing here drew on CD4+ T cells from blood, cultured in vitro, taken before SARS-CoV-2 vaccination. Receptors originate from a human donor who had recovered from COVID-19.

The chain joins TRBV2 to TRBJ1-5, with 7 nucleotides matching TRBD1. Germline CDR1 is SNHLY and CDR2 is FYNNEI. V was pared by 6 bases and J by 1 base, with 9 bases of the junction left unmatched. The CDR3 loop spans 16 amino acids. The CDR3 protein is CASSPQGGRSNQPQHF. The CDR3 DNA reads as TGTGCCAGCAGCCCTCAGGGGGGCAGGAGCAATCAGCCCCAGCATTTT.

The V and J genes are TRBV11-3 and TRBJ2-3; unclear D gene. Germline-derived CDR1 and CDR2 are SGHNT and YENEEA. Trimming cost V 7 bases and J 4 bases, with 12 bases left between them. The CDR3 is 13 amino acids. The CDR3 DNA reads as TGTGCCAGCAACCTACCAAGTTCAGATACGCAGTATTTT. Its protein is CASNLPSSDTQYF.

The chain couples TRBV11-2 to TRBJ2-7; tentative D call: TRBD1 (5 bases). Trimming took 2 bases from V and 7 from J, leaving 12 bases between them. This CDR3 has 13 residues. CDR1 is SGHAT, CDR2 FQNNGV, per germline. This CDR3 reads CASSLQGRREQYF. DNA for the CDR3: TGTGCCAGCAGCTTACAGGGCAGGAGAGAGCAGTACTTC.

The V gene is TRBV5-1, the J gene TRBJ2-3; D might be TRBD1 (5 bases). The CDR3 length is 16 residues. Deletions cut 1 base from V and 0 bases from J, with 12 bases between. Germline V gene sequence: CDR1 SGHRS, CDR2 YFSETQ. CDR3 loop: CASSLIGAASTDTQYF. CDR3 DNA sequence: TGCGCCAGCAGCTTGATTGGGGCCGCTAGCACAGATACGCAGTATTTT.

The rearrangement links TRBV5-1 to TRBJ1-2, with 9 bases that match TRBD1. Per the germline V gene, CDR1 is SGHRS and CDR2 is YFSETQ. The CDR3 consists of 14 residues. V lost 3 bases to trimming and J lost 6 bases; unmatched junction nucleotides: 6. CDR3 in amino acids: CASSSGQGTDGYTF. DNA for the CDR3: TGCGCCAGCAGCTCGGGACAGGGAACGGATGGCTACACCTTC.

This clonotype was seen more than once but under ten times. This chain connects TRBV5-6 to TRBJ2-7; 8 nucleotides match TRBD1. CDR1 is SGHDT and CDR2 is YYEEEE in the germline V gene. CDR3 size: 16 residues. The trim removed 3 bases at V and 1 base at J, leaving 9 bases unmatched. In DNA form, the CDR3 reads TGTGCCAGCAGCTCGCCAGGGGGCTCCCCTTCCTACGAGCAGTACTTC. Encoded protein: CASSSPGGSPSYEQYF. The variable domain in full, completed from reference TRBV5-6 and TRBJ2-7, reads DAGVTQSPTHLIKTRGQQVTLRCSPKSGHDTVSWYQQALGQGPQFIFQYYEEEERQRGNFPDRFSGHQFPNYSSELNVNALLLGDSALYLCASSSPGGSPSYEQYFGPGTRLTVT.

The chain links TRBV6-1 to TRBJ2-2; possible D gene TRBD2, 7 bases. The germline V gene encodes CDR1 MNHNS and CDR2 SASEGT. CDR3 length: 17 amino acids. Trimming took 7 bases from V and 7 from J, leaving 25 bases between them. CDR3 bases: TGTGCCAGCACCCAACGGGCGGGGGCCTTGGGTGTCGGGGAGCTGTTTTTT. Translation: CASTQRAGALGVGELFF.

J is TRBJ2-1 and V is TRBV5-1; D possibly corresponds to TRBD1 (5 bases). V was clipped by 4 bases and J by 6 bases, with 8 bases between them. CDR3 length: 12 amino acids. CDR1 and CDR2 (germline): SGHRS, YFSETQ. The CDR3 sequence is CASSRGSNEQFF. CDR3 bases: TGCGCCAGCAGCAGGGGATCCAATGAGCAGTTCTTC.

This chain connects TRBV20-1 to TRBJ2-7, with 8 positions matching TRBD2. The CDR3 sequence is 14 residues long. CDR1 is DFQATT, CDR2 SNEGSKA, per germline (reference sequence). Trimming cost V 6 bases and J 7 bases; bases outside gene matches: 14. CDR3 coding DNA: TGCAGTGCCCCTCCCCTTAGCGGGATTGGGGAGCAGTACTTC. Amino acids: CSAPPLSGIGEQYF.

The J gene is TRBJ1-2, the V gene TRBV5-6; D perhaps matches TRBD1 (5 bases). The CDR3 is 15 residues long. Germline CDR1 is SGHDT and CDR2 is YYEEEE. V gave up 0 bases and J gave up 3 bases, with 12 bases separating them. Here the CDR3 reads CASSLAEEGYYGYTF. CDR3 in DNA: TGTGCCAGCAGCTTGGCCGAGGAGGGGTACTATGGCTACACCTTC.

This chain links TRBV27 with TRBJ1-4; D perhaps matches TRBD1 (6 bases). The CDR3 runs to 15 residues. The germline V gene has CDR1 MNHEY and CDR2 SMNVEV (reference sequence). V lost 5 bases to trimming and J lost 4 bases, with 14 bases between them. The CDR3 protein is CASSHSQGRNEKLFF. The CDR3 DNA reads TGTGCCAGCAGTCATTCACAGGGCCGTAATGAAAAACTGTTTTTT.

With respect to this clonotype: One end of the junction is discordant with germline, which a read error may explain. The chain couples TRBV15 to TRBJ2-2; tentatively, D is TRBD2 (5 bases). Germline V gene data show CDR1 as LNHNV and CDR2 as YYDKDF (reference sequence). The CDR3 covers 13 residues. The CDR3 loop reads CATGRAPGEELFF. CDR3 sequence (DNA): TGTGCCACCGGCAGAGCTCCCGGGGAGGAGCTGTTTTTT.

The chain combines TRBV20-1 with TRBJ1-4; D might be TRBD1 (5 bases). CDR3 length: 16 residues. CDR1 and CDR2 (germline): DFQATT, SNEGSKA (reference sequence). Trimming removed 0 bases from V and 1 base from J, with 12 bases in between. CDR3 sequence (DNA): TGCAGTGCTAGAGATCGGTGGAGGGGAACTAATGAAAAACTGTTTTTT. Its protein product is CSARDRWRGTNEKLFF.

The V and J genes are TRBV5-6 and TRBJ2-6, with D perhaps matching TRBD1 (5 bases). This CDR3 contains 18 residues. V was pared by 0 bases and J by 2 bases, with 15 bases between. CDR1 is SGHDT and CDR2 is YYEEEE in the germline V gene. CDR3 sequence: CASSLERTRIPGANVLTF. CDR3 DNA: TGTGCCAGCAGCTTGGAAAGGACAAGGATCCCTGGGGCCAACGTCCTGACTTTC.

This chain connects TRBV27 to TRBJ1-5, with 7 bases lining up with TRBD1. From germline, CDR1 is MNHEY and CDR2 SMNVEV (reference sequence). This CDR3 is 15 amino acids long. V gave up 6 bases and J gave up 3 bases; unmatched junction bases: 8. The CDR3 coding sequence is TGTGCCAGCAGACCACGACAGGGTTCCAATCAGCCCCAGCATTTT. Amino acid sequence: CASRPRQGSNQPQHF.

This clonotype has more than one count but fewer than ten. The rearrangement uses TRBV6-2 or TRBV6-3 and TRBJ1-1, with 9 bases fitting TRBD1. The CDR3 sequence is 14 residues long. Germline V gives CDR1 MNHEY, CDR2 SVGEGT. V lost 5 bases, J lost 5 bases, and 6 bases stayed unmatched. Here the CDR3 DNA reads TGTGCCAGCAGTCTACAGGGGGCGCGGACTGAAGCTTTCTTT. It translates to CASSLQGARTEAFF.

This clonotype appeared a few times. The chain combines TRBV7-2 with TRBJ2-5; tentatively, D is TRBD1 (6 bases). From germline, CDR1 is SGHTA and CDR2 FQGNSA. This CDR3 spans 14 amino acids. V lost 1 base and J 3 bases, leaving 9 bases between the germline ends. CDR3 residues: CASSLGQEEETQYF. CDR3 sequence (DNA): TGTGCCAGCAGCTTAGGACAGGAGGAAGAGACCCAGTACTTC.

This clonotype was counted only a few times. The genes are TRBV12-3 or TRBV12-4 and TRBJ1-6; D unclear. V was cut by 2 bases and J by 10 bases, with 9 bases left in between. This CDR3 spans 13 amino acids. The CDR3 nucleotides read TGTGCCAGCAGTTTAAGTGGAACCTCACCCCTCCACTTT. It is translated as CASSLSGTSPLHF.

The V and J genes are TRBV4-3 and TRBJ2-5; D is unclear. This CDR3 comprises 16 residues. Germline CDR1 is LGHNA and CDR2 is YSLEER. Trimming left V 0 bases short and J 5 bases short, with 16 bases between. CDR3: CASSQDTGYEMETQYF. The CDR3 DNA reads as TGCGCCAGCAGCCAAGATACTGGCTATGAAATGGAGACCCAGTACTTC.

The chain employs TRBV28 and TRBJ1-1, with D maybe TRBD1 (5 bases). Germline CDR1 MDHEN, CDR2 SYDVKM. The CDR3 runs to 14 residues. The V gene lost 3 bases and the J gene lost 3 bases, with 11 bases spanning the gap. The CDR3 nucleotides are TGTGCCAGCAGTTTGAGGGGATGGTACACTGAAGCTTTCTTT. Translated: CASSLRGWYTEAFF.

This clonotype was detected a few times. The CDR3 spells CASSPDRRVAFF. In DNA form, the CDR3 reads TGTGCCAGCAGCCCCGACCGGCGGGTAGCTTTCTTT. V is TRBV5-8 and J is TRBJ1-1; D not resolved. V lost 4 bases and J lost 10, with 14 bases in between. The germline V gene has CDR1 SGHTS and CDR2 YDEGEE. The CDR3 spans 12 residues.